These T cell receptor beta chains were read from a single sample in a study of OX40 agonist ivuxolimab in advanced cancers. TCRdb keeps only in-frame clones here, not all; method: immunoSEQ multiplex PCR. The table includes 30,000 to 35,000 clones, 85% to 95% detected once. Material: CD4+ or CD8+ T cells sorted from blood, obtained in a trial of the OX40 agonist ivuxolimab. These receptors originate from an adult with an advanced solid tumor such as melanoma, head and neck, liver or kidney cancer. Each CDR3 is given with its conserved first and last residue.

J,V,CDR3
TRBJ1-5,TRBV2,CASTWGDPQPQHF
TRBJ1-2,TRBV10-2,CASSESGDTLTF
TRBJ2-3,TRBV9,CASSDSGTTDTQYF
TRBJ1-4,TRBV5-6,CASSLGTANFATNEKLFF
TRBJ2-5,TRBV11-2,CASSGVASGSYQETQYF
TRBJ1-2,TRBV18,CASSLSTGGFDGYTF
TRBJ2-3,TRBV6-1,CASSVPSGAEGTQYF
TRBJ2-1,TRBV30,CAWSVSTGDEQFF
TRBJ2-3,TRBV11-2,CASSVGLAADTQYF
TRBJ1-2,TRBV6-5,CASRQGSYGYTF
TRBJ1-5,TRBV6-1,CASSWDSNQPQHF
TRBJ1-4,TRBV15,CATSRGDSNEKLFF
TRBJ1-4,TRBV4-1,CASSQAKEIANEKLFF
TRBJ2-2,TRBV7-3,CASSLTAGSHHGELFF
TRBJ2-5,TRBV18,CASSPQGTQETQYF
TRBJ1-2,TRBV30,CAWTFGGYGYTF
TRBJ2-2,TRBV5-4,CASSKTQGGNTGELFF
TRBJ1-6,TRBV7-2,CASSQGGSSYNSPLHF
TRBJ1-1,TRBV28,CASRPSLETTEAFF
TRBJ2-5,TRBV30,CAWKGDRTQETQYF
TRBJ1-3,TRBV6-1,CASSPWGAHGNTIYF
TRBJ1-4,TRBV6-1,CASSDRQGGVVTNEKLFF
TRBJ2-7,TRBV6-6,CASRTVGSEQYF
TRBJ1-1,TRBV7-9,CASSLAADTTEAFF
TRBJ2-5,TRBV30,CAWGSGETQYF
TRBJ2-5,TRBV12-5,CARGPTQETQYF
TRBJ2-5,TRBV2,CASQGGGETQYF
TRBJ1-5,TRBV5-6,CASSLRGERWSNQPQHF
TRBJ1-1,TRBV7-2,CASSFDRWNTEAFF
TRBJ1-2,TRBV9,CASSGPGPYYGYTF
TRBJ1-3,TRBV30,CAWSLTANSGNTIYF
TRBJ2-5,TRBV7-2,CASSLQAGGAETQYF
TRBJ2-2,TRBV27,CASSTIQGINTGELFF
TRBJ1-1,TRBV5-1,CASSLQGNTEAFF
TRBJ2-7,TRBV19,CASSNQGAYEQYF
TRBJ1-2,TRBV21-1,CASSQGYGYTF
TRBJ2-5,TRBV6-6,CASKDREETQYF
TRBJ2-1,TRBV7-2,CASSLGGSSGYNEQFF
TRBJ1-5,TRBV28,CASSLPGGSGNQPQHF
TRBJ2-5,TRBV15,CATSRDRLAGTETQYF
TRBJ2-5,TRBV5-1,CASSGIRGSGKTQYF
TRBJ1-5,TRBV7-2,CASSFRATNQPQHF
TRBJ1-2,TRBV28,CASSSPRGYGYTF
TRBJ2-1,TRBV19,CASSIRTSGRKDNEQFF
TRBJ1-2,TRBV7-8,CASSFTSDYGYTF
TRBJ2-1,TRBV2,CASSEVSGPTHDEQFF
TRBJ2-7,TRBV27,CASSLARSSYEQYF
TRBJ2-5,TRBV2,CASSEDSRTQYF
TRBJ2-7,TRBV6-6,CASSPGGGWSEQYF
TRBJ1-1,TRBV4-3,CASSQERETGDYPTEAFF
TRBJ2-2,TRBV14,CASSQDTQGGLRDTGELFF
TRBJ2-5,TRBV28,CASSSGETQYF
TRBJ1-1,TRBV2,CASSRQNTEAFF
TRBJ1-2,TRBV5-1,CASSSLTGPSSNYGYTF
TRBJ2-3,TRBV18,CASSPPRTGTDTQYF